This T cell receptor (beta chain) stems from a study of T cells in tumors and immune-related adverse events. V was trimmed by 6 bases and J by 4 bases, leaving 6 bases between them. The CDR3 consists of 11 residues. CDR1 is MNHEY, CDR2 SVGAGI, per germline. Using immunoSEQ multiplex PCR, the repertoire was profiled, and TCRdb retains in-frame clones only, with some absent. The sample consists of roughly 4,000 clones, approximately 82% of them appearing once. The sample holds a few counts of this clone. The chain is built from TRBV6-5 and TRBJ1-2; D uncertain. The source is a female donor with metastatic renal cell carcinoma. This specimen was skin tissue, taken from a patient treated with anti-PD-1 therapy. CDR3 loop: CASRYLYGYTF. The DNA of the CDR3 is TGTGCCAGCAGGTACCTCTATGGCTACACCTTC.